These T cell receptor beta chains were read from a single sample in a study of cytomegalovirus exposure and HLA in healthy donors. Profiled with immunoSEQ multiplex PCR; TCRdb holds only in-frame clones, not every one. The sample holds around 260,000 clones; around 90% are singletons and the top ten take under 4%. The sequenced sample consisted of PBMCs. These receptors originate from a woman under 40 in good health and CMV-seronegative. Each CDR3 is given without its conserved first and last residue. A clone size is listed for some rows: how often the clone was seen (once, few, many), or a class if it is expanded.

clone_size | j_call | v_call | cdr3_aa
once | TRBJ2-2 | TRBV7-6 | ASSETGNTGELF
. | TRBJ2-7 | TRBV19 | ASSISRVASYEQY
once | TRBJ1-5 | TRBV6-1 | ASTESGRGLGAGQPQH
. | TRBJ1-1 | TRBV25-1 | ASSGNMNTEAF
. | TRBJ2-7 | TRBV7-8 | ASSLGLWDEQY
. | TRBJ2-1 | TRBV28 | ASSPLAGEQF
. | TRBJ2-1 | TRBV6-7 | ACMGSYNEQF
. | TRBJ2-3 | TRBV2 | ASGRTGQGLTDTQY
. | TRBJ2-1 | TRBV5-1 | ASSQTSGRAVDEQF
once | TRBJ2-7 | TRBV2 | ASSFDRDYEQY
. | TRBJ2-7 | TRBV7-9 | ASSFYQQSNWEQY